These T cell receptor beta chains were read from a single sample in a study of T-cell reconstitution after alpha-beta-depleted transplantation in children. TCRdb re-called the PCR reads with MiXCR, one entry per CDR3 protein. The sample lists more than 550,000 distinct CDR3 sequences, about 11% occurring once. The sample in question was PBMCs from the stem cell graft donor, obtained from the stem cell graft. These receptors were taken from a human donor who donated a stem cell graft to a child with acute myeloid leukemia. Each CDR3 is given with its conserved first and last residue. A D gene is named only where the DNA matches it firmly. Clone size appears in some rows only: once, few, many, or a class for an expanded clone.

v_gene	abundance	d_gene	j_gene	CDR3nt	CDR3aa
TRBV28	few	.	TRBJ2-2	TGTGCCAGCAGTCGAGGGGCGGCCGGGGAGCTGTTTTTT	CASSRGAAGELFF
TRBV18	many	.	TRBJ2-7	TGTGCCAGCAGTCCTCAGACCTACGAGCAGTACTTC	CASSPQTYEQYF
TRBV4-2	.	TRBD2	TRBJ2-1	TGTGCCAGCAGCCAAGGCGGGAGGGCCTACAATGAGCAGTTCTTC	CASSQGGRAYNEQFF
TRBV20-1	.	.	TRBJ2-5	TGCAGTGCGCCTCGTACACGATTCTTTGGCACCCAGTACTTC	CSAPRTRFFGTQYF
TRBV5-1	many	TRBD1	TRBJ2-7	TGCGCCAGCAGCTTGGACAGGGGCCAATCCTACGAGCAGTACTTC	CASSLDRGQSYEQYF
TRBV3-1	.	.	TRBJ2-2	TGTGCCAGCAGCCAAGGCTGGACAAGACTGACCGGGGAGCTGTTTTTT	CASSQGWTRLTGELFF
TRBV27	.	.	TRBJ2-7	TGTGCCAGCAAACGGGAGCCGACATCCTACGAGCAGTACTTC	CASKREPTSYEQYF
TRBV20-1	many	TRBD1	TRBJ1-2	TGCAGTGCTAGCCAAACAGGGGGAGACTTTAGCGACTATGGCTACACCTTC	CSASQTGGDFSDYGYTF
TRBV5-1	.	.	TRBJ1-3	TGCGCCAGCAGCCCGGGCGGGGAGGCCTTTACTGGAAACACCATATATTTT	CASSPGGEAFTGNTIYF
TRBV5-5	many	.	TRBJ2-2	TGTGCCAGCAGGAGACAGGCGAACACCGGGGAGCTGTTTTTT	CASRRQANTGELFF
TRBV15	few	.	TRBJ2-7	TGTGCCACCAGCAGAGACAGGGCTCTTTACGAGCAGTACTTC	CATSRDRALYEQYF
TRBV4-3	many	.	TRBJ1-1	TGCGCCAGCAGCCAAGAAAGCCGGGGTATGGTTGAAGCTTTCTTT	CASSQESRGMVEAFF
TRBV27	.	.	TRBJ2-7	TGTGCCAGCAGACCGGAGGAGGGTTGGGGCGAGCAGTACTTC	CASRPEEGWGEQYF
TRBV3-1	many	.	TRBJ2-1	TGTGCCAGCAGCTACTGGGGGCGGGATAGCCATGAGCAGTTCTTC	CASSYWGRDSHEQFF
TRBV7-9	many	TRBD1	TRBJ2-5	TGTGCCAGCAGCCTACGGACAGGGGCAGGAGAGACCCAGTACTTC	CASSLRTGAGETQYF
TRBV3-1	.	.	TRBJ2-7	TGTGCCAGCAGCCAAGTAGAAAGGGGCTACGAGCAGTACTTC	CASSQVERGYEQYF
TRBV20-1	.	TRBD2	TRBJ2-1	TGCAGTGCTAGTGCGGGGACTAGCGTGAACAATGAGCAGTTCTTC	CSASAGTSVNNEQFF
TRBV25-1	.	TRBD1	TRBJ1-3	TGTGCCAGCAGTGAATCCAGGCAGGGGGCCTCGAAAGGAAACACCATATATTTT	CASSESRQGASKGNTIYF
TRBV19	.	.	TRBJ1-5	TGTGCCAGTAAGGCTGGGAGCCGCAATCAGCCCCAGCATTTT	CASKAGSRNQPQHF
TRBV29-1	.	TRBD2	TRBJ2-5	TGCAGCGGACTAGCGGCTCCGGGGACCCAGTACTTC	CSGLAAPGTQYF
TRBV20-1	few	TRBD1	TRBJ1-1	TGCAGTGCGTCAGACAGGGGGCTGAACACTGAAGCTTTCTTT	CSASDRGLNTEAFF
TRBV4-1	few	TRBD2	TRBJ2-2	TGCGCCAGCAGCCAACCGGGACTAGCTCCCGGGGAGCTGTTTTTT	CASSQPGLAPGELFF
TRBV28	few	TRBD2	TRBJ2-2	TGTGCCAGTCTAGCGGGAGGGAACACCGGGGAGCTGTTTTTT	CASLAGGNTGELFF
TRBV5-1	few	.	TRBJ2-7	TGCGCCAGCAGCTTGGAGGCAAAAGTCTCCTACGAGCAGTACTTC	CASSLEAKVSYEQYF
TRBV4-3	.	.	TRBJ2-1	TGCGCCAGCAGCCTGCAGGGAGACGGAATTCAGTTCTTC	CASSLQGDGIQFF
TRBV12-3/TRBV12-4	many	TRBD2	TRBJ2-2	TGTGCCAGCAGTTTACCCCTTAGCGGGAGCGGGGGCACCGGGGAGCTGTTTTTT	CASSLPLSGSGGTGELFF
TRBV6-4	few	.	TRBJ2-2	TGTGCCAGCAGTGACTCGAACCCCGGGGAGCTGTTTTTT	CASSDSNPGELFF
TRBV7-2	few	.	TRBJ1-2	TGTGCCAGCAGCTTACCTAGAGGAGGCTACACCTTC	CASSLPRGGYTF
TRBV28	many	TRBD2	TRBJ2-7	TGTGCCAGCAGCTGGGGACTAGCGGGGGACTACGAGCAGTACTTC	CASSWGLAGDYEQYF
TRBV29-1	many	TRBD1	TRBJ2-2	TGCAGCGTTGACCGGACAGGGGGCGCGAACACCGGGGAGCTGTTTTTT	CSVDRTGGANTGELFF
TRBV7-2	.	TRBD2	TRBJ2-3	TGTGCCAGCAGCTACCAGACTAGCGGGAGCACGTTCTATACGCAGTATTTT	CASSYQTSGSTFYTQYF
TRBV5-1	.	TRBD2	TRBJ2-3	TGCGCCAGCAGCTGGACTAGCGGGAGCGCAGATACGCAGTATTTT	CASSWTSGSADTQYF
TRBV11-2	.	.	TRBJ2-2	TGTGCCAGCAGTCCCCAGGGCCTAGATGGCACCGGGGAGCTGTTTTTT	CASSPQGLDGTGELFF
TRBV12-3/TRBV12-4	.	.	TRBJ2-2	TGTGCCAGCAAGGGGGGACTGAACACCGGGGAGCTGTTTTTT	CASKGGLNTGELFF
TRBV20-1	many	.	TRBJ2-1	TGCAGTGCCGCCGGGACCGGAGTTGAAAGCTCCTACAATGAGCAGTTCTTC	CSAAGTGVESSYNEQFF
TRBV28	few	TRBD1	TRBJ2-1	TGTGCCAGCAGTATAATACAGGGGGACAATGAGCAGTTCTTC	CASSIIQGDNEQFF
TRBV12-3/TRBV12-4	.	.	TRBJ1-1	TGTGCCAGCAGGGACCAAGGGGCGTACACTGAAGCTTTCTTT	CASRDQGAYTEAFF
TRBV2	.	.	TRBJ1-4	TGTGCCAGCAGTGACCCCAGGGGATTGGATGAAAAACTGTTTTTT	CASSDPRGLDEKLFF
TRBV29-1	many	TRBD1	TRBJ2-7	TGCAGCGTTGAGCGCAACTCAGGGGGTGAGCAGTACTTC	CSVERNSGGEQYF
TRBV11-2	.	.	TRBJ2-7	TGTGCCAGCAGCCCCCCCTCGACGGCGGACCTCCTGTACGAGCAGTACTTC	CASSPPSTADLLYEQYF
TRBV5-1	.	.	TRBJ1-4	TGCGCCAGCATGCAGGAACCTGCAACTAATGAAAAACTGTTTTTT	CASMQEPATNEKLFF
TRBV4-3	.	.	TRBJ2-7	TGCGCCAGCAGCCAAAACCAGGACAGCTACGAGCAGTACTTC	CASSQNQDSYEQYF